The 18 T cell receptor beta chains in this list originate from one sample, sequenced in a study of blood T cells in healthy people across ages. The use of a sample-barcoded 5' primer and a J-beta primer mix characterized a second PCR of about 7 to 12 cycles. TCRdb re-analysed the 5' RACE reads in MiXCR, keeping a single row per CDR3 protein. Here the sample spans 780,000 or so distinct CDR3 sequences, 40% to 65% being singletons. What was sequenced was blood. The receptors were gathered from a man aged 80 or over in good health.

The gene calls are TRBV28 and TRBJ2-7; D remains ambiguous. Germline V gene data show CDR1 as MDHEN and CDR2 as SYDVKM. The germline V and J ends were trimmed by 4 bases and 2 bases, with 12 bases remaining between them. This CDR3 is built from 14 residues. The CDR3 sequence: CASSSPYGPYEQYF. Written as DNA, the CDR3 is TGTGCCAGCAGTTCCCCGTACGGTCCCTACGAGCAGTACTTC.

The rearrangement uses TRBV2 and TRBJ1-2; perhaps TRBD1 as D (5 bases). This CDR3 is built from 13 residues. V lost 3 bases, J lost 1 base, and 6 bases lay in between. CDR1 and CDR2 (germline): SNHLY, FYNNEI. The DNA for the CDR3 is TGTGCCAGCAGTGACCAGGGTAACTATGGCTACACCTTC. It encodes CASSDQGNYGYTF. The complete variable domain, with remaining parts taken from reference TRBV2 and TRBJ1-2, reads EPEVTQTPSHQVTQMGQEVILRCVPISNHLYFYWYRQILGQKVEFLVSFYNNEISEKSEIFDDQFSVERPDGSNFTLKIRSTKLEDSAMYFCASSDQGNYGYTFGSGTRLTVV.

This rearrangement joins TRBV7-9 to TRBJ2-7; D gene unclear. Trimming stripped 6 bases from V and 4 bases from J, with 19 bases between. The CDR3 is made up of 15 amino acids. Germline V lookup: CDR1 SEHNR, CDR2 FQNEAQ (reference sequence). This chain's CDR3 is CASRSDSRLRYEQYF. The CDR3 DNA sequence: TGTGCCAGCAGGTCCGATTCTCGCCTGAGGTACGAGCAGTACTTC. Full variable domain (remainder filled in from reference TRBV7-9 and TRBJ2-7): DTGVSQNPRHKITKRGQNVTFRCDPISEHNRLYWYRQTLGQGPEFLTYFQNEAQLEKSRLLSDRFSAERPKGSFSTLEIQRTEQGDSAMYLCASRSDSRLRYEQYFGPGTRLTVT.

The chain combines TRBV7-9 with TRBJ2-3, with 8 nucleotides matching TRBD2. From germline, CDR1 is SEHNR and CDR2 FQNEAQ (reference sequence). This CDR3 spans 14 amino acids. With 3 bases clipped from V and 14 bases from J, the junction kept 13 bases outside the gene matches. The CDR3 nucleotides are TGTGCCAGCAGCTTCGGGGGGGACTACAGATACGCGTATTTT. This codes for CASSFGGDYRYAYF.

CDR3 amino acids: CSARGTGQGADYGYTF. The DNA for the CDR3 is TGCAGTGCTAGAGGGACGGGACAGGGGGCAGACTATGGCTACACCTTC. V is TRBV20-1 and J is TRBJ1-2; 12 bases agree with TRBD1. This CDR3 is 16 amino acids long. Germline V CDR1 and CDR2: DFQATT, SNEGSKA (reference sequence). V lost 1 base and J lost 3; bases outside the gene matches: 6.

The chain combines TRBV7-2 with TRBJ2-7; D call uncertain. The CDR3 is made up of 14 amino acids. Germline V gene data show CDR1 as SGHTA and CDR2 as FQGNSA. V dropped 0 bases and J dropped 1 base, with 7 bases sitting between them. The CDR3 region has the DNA TGTGCCAGCAGCTTAGCGGTACAATCCTACGAGCAGTACTTC. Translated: CASSLAVQSYEQYF.

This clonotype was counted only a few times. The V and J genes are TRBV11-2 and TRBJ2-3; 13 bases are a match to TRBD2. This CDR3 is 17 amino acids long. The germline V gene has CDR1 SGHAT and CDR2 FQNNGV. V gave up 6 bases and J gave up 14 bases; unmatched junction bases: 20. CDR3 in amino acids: CASRPGLAGFYHRYAYF. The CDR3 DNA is TGTGCCAGCAGACCGGGACTAGCGGGATTTTACCACAGATACGCGTATTTT.

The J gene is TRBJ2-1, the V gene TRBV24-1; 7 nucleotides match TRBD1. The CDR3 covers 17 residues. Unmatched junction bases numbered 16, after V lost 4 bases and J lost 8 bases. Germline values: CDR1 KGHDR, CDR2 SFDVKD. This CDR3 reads CATSDPGQAGKLYEQFF. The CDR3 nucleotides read TGTGCCACCAGTGACCCCGGACAGGCAGGTAAACTATATGAGCAGTTCTTC.

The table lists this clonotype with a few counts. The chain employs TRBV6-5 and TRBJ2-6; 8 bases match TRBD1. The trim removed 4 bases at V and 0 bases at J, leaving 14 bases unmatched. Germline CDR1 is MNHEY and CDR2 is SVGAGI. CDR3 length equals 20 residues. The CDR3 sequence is CASSWDRNRGKSSGANVLTF. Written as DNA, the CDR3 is TGTGCCAGCAGTTGGGACCGAAACAGGGGGAAATCCTCTGGGGCCAACGTCCTGACTTTC.

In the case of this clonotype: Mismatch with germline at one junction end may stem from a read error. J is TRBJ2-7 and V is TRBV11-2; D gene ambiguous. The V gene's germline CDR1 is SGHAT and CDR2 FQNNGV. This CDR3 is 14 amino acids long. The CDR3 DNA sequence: TGTGCCAGCAGCGTAGACCACCATGGTTACGAGCAGTACTTC. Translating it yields CASSVDHHGYEQYF.

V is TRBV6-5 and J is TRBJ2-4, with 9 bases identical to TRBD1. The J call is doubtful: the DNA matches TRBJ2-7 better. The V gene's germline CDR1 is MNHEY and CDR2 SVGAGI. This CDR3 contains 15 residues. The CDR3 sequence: CASSPKTGGYFEQYF. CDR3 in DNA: TGTGCCAGCAGCCCTAAGACAGGGGGTTATTTCGAGCAGTACTTC.

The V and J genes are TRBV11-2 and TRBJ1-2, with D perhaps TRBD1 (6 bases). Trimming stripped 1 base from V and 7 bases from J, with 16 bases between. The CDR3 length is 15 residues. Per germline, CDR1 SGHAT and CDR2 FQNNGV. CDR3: CASSLAGAARSGYTF. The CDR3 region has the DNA TGTGCCAGCAGCTTAGCGGGGGCGGCACGCTCTGGCTACACCTTC.

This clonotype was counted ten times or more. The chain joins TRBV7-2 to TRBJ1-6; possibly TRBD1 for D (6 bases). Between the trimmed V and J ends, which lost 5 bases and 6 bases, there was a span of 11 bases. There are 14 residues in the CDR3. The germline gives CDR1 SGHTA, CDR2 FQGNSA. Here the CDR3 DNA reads TGTGCCAGCAGCCCCGGACAGCTTAATTCACCCCTCCACTTT. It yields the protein CASSPGQLNSPLHF. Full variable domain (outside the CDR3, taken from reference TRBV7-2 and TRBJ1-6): GAGVSQSPSNKVTEKGKDVELRCDPISGHTALYWYRQSLGQGLEFLIYFQGNSAPDKSGLPSDRFSAERTGGSVSTLTIQRTQQEDSAVYLCASSPGQLNSPLHFGNGTRLTVT.

The CDR3 region is CATKIQATYEQYF. The CDR3 DNA sequence: TGTGCCACCAAAATACAGGCCACCTACGAGCAGTACTTC. The chain couples TRBV10-3 to TRBJ2-7, with D possibly TRBD1 on 5 matching bases. V was shortened by 10 bases and J by 2 bases, with 15 bases between the two germline ends. The germline V gene encodes CDR1 ENHRY and CDR2 SYGVKD. The CDR3 runs to 13 residues.

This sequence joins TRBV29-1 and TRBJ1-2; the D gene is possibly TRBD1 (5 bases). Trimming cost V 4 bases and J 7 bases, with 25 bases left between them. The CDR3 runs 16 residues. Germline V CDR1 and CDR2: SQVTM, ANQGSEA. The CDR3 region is CSVGMGSGLGAGGYTF. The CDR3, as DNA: TGCAGCGTTGGGATGGGATCGGGACTGGGAGCGGGTGGCTACACCTTC.

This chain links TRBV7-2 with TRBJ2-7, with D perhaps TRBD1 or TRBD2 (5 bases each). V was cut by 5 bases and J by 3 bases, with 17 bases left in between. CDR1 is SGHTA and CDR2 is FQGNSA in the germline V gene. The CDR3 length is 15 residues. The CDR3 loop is CASSPRPGTNYEQYF. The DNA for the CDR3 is TGTGCCAGCAGCCCCCGCCCCGGGACCAACTACGAGCAGTACTTC.

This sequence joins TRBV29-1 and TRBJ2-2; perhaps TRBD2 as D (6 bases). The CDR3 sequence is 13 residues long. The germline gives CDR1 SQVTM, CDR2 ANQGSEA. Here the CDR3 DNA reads TGCAGTTCGGCGGGGTCGCGGACCGGGGAGCTGTTTTTT. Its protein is CSSAGSRTGELFF.

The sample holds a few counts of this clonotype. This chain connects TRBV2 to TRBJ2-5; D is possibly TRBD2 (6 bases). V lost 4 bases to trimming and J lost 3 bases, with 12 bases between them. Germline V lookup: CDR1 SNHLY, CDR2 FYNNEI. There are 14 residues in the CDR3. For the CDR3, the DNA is TGTGCCAGCAGTGGGGGTAGCGGCAAAGAGACCCAGTACTTC. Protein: CASSGGSGKETQYF.